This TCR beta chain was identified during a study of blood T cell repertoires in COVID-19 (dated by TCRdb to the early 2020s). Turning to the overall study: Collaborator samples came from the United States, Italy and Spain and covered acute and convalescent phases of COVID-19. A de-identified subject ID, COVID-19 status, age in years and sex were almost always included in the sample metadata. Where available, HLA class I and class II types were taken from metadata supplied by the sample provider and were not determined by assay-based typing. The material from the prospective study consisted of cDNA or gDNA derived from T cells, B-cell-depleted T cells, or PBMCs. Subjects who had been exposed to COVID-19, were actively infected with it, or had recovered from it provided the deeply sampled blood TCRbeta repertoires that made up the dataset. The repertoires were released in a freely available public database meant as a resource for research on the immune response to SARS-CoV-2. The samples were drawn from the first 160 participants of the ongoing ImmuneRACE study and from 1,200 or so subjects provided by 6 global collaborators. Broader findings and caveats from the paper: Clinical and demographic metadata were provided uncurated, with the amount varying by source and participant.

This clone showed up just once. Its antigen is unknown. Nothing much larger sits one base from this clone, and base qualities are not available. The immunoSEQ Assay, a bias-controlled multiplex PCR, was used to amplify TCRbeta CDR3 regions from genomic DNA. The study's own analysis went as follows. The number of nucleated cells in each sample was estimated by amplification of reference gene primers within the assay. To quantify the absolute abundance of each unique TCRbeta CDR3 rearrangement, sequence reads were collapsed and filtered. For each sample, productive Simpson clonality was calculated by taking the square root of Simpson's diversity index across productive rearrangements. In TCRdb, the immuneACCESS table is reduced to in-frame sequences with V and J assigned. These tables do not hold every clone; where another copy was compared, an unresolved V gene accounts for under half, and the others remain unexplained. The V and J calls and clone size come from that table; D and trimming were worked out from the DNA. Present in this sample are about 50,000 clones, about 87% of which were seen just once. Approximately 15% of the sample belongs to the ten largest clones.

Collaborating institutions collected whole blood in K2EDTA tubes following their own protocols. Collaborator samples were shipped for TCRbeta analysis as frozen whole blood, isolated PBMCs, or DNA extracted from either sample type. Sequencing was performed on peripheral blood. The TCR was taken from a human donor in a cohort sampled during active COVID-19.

The CDR3 region: CARSLRDTPPTDTQYF. DNA sequence: TGTGCCAGAAGCTTACGGGACACCCCTCCGACAGATACGCAGTATTTT. The rearrangement combines TRBV5-3 with TRBJ2-3; the D gene is perhaps TRBD1, on 6 matching bases. Being an ORF, TRBV5-3 has a function that is uncertain. From the cysteine through the phenylalanine, the CDR3 covers 16 amino acids. The sequence is cut down to CDR3 DNA, 48 bases in frame from base 1. V lost 2 bases and J lost 3 bases; the stretch between them is 16 bases long.